This TCR beta chain is drawn from a study of ipilimumab plus nivolumab after autologous stem cell transplantation. In the study overall: Median doses per patient: four to six ipilimumab, 7 or 8 nivolumab. Both relapsed and primary refractory DLBCL were included. Study-level points and caveats: TCR repertoire, Treg phenotype and gut microbiota reportedly support more study of this approach.

Here immunoSEQ multiplex PCR was the method, and the copy in TCRdb shows in-frame clones only, minus some. The data contain some 17,000 clones, less than 75% of them singletons. V shed 4 bases and J 5 bases; nucleotides not matched to a gene: 9. This CDR3 has 15 amino acids. The germline V gene has CDR1 SGHRS and CDR2 YFSETQ. As concerns this clone: The antigen is undetermined.

Starting 14 to 28 days after autologous transplant, ipilimumab 1 mg/kg was given. This specimen consisted of PBMCs, obtained in a trial of ipilimumab plus nivolumab as post-transplant consolidation. V gene TRBV5-1 combines with J gene TRBJ1-5; 7 bases fit TRBD1. This TCR derives from a male donor with diffuse large B-cell lymphoma. As DNA, the CDR3 is TGCGCCAGCAGCCCGGGGACAGCCTCTTATCAGCCCCAGCATTTT. It translates to CASSPGTASYQPQHF.